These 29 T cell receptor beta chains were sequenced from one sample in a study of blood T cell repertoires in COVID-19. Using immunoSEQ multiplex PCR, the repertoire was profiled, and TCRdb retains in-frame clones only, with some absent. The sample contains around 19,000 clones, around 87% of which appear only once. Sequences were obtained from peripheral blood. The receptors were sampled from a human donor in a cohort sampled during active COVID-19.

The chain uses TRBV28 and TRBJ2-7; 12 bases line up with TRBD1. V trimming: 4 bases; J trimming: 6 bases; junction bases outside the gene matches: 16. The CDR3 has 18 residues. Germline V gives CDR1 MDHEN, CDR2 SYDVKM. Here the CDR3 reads CASSSSPGLGTGGLEQYF. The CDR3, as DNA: TGTGCCAGCAGTTCGTCCCCGGGGTTAGGGACAGGGGGCCTCGAGCAGTACTTC.

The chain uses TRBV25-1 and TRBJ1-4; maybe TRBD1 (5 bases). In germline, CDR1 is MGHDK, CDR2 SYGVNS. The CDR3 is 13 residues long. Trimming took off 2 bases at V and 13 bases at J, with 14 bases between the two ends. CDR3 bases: TGTGCCAGCAGTGAACGGAGGGGTACAGGACTGTTTTTT. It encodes CASSERRGTGLFF.

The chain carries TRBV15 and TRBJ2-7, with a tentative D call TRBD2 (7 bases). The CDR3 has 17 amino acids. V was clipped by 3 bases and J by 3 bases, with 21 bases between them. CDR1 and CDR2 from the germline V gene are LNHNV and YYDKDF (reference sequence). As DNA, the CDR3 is TGTGCCACCAGCAGGAGGGGGGGGAAGGTCCCTCTCTACGAGCAGTACTTC. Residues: CATSRRGGKVPLYEQYF.

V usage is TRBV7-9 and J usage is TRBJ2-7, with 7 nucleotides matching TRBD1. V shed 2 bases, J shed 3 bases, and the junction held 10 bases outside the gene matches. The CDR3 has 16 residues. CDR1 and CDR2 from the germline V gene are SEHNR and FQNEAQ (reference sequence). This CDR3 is CASSLWGQSTDYEQYF. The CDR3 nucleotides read TGTGCCAGCAGCTTATGGGGACAGAGTACTGACTACGAGCAGTACTTC.

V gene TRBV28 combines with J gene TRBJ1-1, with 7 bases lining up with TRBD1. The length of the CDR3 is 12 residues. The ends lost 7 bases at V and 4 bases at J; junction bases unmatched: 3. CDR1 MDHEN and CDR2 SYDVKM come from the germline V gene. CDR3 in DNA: TGTGCCAGCACGAACAGGGGCACTGAAGCTTTCTTT. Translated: CASTNRGTEAFF.

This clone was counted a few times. The CDR3 DNA follows: TGTGCCAGTAGTCCGGACAGGGGCTACGAAAAACTGTTTTTT. Protein product: CASSPDRGYEKLFF. V usage is TRBV19 and J usage is TRBJ1-4; 9 bases fit TRBD1. The CDR3 is 14 residues long. Germline V CDR1 and CDR2: LNHDA, SQIVND (reference sequence). The junction had 6 bases not matched to a gene; V was cut back by 5 bases and J by 8 bases. Together with reference TRBV19 and TRBJ1-4, the CDR3 gives the full variable domain: DGGITQSPKYLFRKEGQNVTLSCEQNLNHDAMYWYRQDPGQGLRLIYYSQIVNDFQKGDIAEGYSVSREKKESFPLTVTSAQKNPTAFYLCASSPDRGYEKLFFGSGTQLSVL.

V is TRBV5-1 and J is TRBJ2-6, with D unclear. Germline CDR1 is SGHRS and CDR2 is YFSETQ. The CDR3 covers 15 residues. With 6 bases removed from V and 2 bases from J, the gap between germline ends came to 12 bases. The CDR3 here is CASIPGRTGANVLTF. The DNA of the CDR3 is TGCGCCAGCATTCCCGGCAGGACTGGGGCCAACGTCCTGACTTTC.

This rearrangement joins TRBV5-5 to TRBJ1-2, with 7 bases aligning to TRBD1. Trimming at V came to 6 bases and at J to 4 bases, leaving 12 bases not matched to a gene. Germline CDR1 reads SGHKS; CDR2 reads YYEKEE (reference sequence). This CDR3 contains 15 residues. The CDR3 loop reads CASIPWDSEGYGYTF. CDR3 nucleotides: TGTGCCAGCATCCCTTGGGACAGCGAAGGCTATGGCTACACCTTC.

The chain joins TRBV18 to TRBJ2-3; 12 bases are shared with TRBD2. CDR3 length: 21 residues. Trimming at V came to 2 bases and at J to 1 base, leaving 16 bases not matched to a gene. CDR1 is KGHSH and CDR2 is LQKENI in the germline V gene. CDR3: CASSPLGPSGRAAGRTDTQYF. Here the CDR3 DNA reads TGTGCCAGCTCACCATTGGGACCTAGCGGGAGGGCCGCCGGGCGCACAGATACGCAGTATTTT.

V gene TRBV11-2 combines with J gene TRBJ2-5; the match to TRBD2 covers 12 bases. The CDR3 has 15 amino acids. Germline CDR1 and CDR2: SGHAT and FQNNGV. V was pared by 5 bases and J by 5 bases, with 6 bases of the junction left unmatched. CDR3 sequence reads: CASSHGTSGPETQYF. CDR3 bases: TGTGCCAGCAGCCACGGGACTAGCGGGCCGGAGACCCAGTACTTC.

CDR3 amino acids: CASSMGRLAGEYEQYF. The CDR3, as DNA: TGTGCCAGTAGTATGGGACGACTAGCGGGAGAATACGAGCAGTACTTC. The chain links TRBV19 to TRBJ2-7; TRBD2 matches at 12 bases. Germline lookup yields CDR1 LNHDA and CDR2 SQIVND (reference sequence). This CDR3 comprises 16 residues. Trimming cost V 3 bases and J 4 bases; bases outside gene matches: 7.

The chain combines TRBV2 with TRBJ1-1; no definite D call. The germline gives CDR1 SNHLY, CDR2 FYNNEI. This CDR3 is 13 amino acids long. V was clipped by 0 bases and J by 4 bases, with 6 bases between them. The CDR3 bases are TGTGCCAGCAGTGAAGCGGAGGTCACTGAAGCTTTCTTT. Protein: CASSEAEVTEAFF.

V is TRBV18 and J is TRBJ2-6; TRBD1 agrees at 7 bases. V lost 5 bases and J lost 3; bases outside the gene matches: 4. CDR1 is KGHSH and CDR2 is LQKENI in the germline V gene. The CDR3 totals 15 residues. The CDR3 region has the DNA TGTGCCAGCTCAACGACAGGGTATGGGGCCAACGTCCTGACTTTC. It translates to CASSTTGYGANVLTF.

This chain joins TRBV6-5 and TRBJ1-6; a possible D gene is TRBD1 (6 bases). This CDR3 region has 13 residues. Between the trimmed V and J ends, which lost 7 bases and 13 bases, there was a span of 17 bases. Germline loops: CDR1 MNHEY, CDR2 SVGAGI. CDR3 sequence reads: CASTGGGEAPLHF. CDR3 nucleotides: TGTGCCAGCACTGGGGGGGGCGAAGCTCCCCTCCACTTT.

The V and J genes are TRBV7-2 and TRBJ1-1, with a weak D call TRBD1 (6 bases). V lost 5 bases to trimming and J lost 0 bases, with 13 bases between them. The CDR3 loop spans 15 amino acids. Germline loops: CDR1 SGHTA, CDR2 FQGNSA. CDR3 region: CASSPTGRLNTEAFF. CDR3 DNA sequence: TGTGCCAGCAGCCCCACAGGGCGATTGAACACTGAAGCTTTCTTT. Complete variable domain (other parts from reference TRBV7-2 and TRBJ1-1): GAGVSQSPSNKVTEKGKDVELRCDPISGHTALYWYRQSLGQGLEFLIYFQGNSAPDKSGLPSDRFSAERTGGSVSTLTIQRTQQEDSAVYLCASSPTGRLNTEAFFGQGTRLTVV.

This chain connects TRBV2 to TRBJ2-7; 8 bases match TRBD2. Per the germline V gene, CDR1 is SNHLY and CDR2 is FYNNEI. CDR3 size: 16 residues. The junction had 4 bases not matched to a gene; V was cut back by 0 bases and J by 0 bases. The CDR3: CASSEALAGGSYEQYF. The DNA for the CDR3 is TGTGCCAGCAGTGAAGCGTTGGCGGGAGGCTCCTACGAGCAGTACTTC.

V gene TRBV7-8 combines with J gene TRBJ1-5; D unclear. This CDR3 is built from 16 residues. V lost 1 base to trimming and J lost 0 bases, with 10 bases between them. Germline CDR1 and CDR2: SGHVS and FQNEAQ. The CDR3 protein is CASSLVGRYSNQPQHF. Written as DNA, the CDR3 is TGTGCCAGCAGCTTAGTTGGCAGATATAGCAATCAGCCCCAGCATTTT.

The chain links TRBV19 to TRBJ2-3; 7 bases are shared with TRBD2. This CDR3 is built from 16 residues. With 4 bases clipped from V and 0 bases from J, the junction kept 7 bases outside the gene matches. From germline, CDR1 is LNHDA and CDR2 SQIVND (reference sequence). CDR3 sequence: CASSNPGLTSTDTQYF. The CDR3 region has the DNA TGTGCCAGTAGTAATCCGGGACTAACTAGCACAGATACGCAGTATTTT.

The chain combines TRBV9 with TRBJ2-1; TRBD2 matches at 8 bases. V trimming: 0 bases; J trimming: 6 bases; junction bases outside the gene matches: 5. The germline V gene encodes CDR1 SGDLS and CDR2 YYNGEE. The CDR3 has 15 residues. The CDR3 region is CASSVDGRAGNEQFF. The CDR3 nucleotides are TGTGCCAGCAGCGTAGACGGGAGGGCCGGCAATGAGCAGTTCTTC. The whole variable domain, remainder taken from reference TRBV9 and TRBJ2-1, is DSGVTQTPKHLITATGQRVTLRCSPRSGDLSVYWYQQSLDQGLQFLIQYYNGEERAKGNILERFSAQQFPDLHSELNLSSLELGDSALYFCASSVDGRAGNEQFFGPGTRLTVL.

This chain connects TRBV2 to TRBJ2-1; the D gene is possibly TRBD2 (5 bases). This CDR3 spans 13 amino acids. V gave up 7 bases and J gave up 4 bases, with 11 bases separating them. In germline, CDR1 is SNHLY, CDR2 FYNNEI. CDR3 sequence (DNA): TGTGCCAGCACACCACTAGTTTACAATGAGCAGTTCTTC. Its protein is CASTPLVYNEQFF.

The CDR3 sequence is CASSLGTGLAEAFF. The CDR3 bases are TGTGCCAGCAGTCTCGGGACAGGGTTGGCTGAAGCTTTCTTT. V is TRBV28 and J is TRBJ1-1; 9 nucleotides align to TRBD1. This CDR3 comprises 14 residues. Germline CDR1 reads MDHEN; CDR2 reads SYDVKM. With V trimmed by 5 bases and J by 6 bases, 7 bases remained unmatched.

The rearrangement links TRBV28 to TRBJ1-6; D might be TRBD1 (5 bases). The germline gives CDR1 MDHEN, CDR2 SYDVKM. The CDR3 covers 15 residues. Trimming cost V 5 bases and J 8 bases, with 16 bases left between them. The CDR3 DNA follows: TGTGCCAGCAGTCAAGCCAGGCGGGGGTATTCACCCCTCCACTTT. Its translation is CASSQARRGYSPLHF.

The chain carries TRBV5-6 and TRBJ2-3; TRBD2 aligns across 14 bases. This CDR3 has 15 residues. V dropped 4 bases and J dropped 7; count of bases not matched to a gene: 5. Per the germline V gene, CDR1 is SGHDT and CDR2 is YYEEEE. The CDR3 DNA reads TGTGCCAGCAGCCCCGGGACTAGCGGGAGAAATACGCAGTATTTT. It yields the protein CASSPGTSGRNTQYF.

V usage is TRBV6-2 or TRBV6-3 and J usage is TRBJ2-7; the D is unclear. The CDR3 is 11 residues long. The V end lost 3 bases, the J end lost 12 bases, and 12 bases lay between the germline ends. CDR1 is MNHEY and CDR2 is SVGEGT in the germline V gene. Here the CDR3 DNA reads TGTGCCAGCAGTTATCTAGGCGTCGCGTACTTC. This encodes CASSYLGVAYF.

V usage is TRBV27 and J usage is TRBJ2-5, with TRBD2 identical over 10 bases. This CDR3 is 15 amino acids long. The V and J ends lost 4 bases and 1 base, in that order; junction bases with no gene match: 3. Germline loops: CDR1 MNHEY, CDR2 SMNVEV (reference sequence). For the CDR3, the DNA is TGTGCCAGCAGTTCAGGGACTAGCGTCCAAGAGACCCAGTACTTC. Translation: CASSSGTSVQETQYF.

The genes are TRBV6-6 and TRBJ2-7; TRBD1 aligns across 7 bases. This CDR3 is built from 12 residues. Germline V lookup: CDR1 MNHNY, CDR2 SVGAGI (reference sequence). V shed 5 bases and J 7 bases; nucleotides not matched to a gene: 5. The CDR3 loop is CASSNRGWEQYF. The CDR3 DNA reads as TGTGCCAGCAGTAACAGGGGTTGGGAGCAGTACTTC.

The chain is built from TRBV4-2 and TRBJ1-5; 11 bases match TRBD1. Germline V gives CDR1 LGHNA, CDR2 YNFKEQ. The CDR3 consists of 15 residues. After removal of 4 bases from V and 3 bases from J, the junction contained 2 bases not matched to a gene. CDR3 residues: CASSRTGGDNQPQHF. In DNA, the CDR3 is TGTGCCAGCAGCCGGACAGGGGGCGACAATCAGCCCCAGCATTTT.

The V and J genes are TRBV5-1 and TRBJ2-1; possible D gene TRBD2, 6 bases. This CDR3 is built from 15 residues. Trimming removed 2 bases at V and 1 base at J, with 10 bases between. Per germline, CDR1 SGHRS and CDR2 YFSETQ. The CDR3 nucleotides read TGCGCCAGCAGCTTCATACGGGAGTCCTACAATGAGCAGTTCTTC. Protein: CASSFIRESYNEQFF.

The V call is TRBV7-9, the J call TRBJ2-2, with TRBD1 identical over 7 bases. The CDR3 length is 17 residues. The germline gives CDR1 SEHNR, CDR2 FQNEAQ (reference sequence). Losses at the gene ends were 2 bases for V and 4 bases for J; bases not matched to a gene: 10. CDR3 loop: CASSLTGTDKGTGELFF. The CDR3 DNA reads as TGTGCCAGCAGCTTAACAGGGACAGACAAGGGCACCGGGGAGCTGTTTTTT.